The 24 T cell receptor beta chains in this list originate from one sample, sequenced in a study of T cell repertoires in cytomegalovirus infection. TCRdb re-called the reads through MiXCR, storing one row per CDR3 protein. The table has about 130,000 distinct CDR3 sequences, approximately 9.2% seen once. The sequencing sample was made of PBMCs. The receptors shown here come from a human donor in good health (CMV status not recorded). Some clones in this sample may be carry-over from other donors' samples.

In its sample, this clonotype was seen many times. V and J are TRBV4-1 and TRBJ1-1, with D uncertain. The ends were cut back, 0 bases at V and 6 bases at J, with 8 bases in the middle. The CDR3 spans 13 residues. Germline V gene sequence: CDR1 MGHRA, CDR2 YSYEKL. DNA for the CDR3: TGCGCCAGCAGCCAAGAAATTTTCGCTGAAGCTTTCTTT. Translating it yields CASSQEIFAEAFF.

This clonotype was observed many times. The chain uses TRBV2 and TRBJ1-2; 7 positions agree with TRBD1. Trimming cost V 5 bases and J 3 bases; bases outside gene matches: 6. This CDR3 has 14 residues. Germline V gene data show CDR1 as SNHLY and CDR2 as FYNNEI. CDR3 loop: CASSLTGTDYGYTF. The CDR3 DNA sequence: TGTGCCAGCAGTCTGACAGGGACGGACTATGGCTACACCTTC.

A few counts support this clonotype. The chain recombines TRBV12-3 or TRBV12-4 with TRBJ2-7, with a weak D call TRBD1 (5 bases). V lost 10 bases and J 3 bases, leaving 16 bases between the germline ends. This CDR3 spans 13 amino acids. CDR3 sequence reads: CATSIGQGYEQYF. The CDR3 DNA follows: TGTGCCACCTCGATCGGGCAGGGCTACGAGCAGTACTTC.

This chain links TRBV10-3 with TRBJ1-5, with D possibly being TRBD1 (5 bases). V was trimmed by 3 bases and J by 2 bases, leaving 8 bases between them. Germline V gene sequence: CDR1 ENHRY, CDR2 SYGVKD. This CDR3 has 14 amino acids. CDR3 sequence reads: CAISDRVGNQPQHF. The CDR3 DNA sequence: TGTGCCATCAGTGACAGGGTTGGCAATCAGCCCCAGCATTTT.

This clonotype was detected only a few times. The chain uses TRBV20-1 and TRBJ2-3, with D unclear. This CDR3 has 14 residues. The germline gives CDR1 DFQATT, CDR2 SNEGSKA (reference sequence). Trimming shortened V by 0 bases and J by 6 bases, and 13 bases separated the two germline ends. The CDR3 spells CSARDSRRLDTQYF. CDR3 DNA: TGCAGTGCTAGAGATTCGCGACGGCTGGATACGCAGTATTTT.

This clonotype was counted many times. The V call is TRBV7-6, the J call TRBJ2-2, with D uncertain. CDR3 length: 11 residues. Trimming shortened V by 0 bases and J by 7 bases, and 0 bases separated the two germline ends. CDR1 SGHVS and CDR2 FNYEAQ come from the germline V gene. The CDR3 DNA follows: TGTGCCAGCAGCTTAGCCGGGGAGCTGTTTTTT. Protein product: CASSLAGELFF.

This clonotype was seen repeatedly, ten times or more. DNA of the CDR3: TGTGCCAGCAGCCAGGGACCGATCAATCAGCCCCAGCATTTT. Encoded protein: CASSQGPINQPQHF. The chain combines TRBV12-3 or TRBV12-4 with TRBJ1-5; possibly TRBD1 for D (5 bases). This CDR3 is 14 amino acids long. The ends were cut back, 6 bases at V and 3 bases at J, with 12 bases in the middle.

This clonotype was counted at least ten times. This chain joins TRBV7-2 and TRBJ2-1; 12 nucleotides agree with TRBD2. V trimming: 5 bases; J trimming: 8 bases; junction bases outside the gene matches: 10. The CDR3 covers 16 residues. CDR1 and CDR2 (germline): SGHTA, FQGNSA. Here the CDR3 reads CASSPHGLAGTDEQFF. The CDR3 DNA follows: TGTGCCAGCAGCCCACACGGACTAGCGGGGACAGATGAGCAGTTCTTC.

This clonotype was observed at least ten times. This chain connects TRBV2 to TRBJ2-1; 9 bases match TRBD1. V shed 10 bases and J 0 bases; nucleotides not matched to a gene: 10. The CDR3 is 16 residues long. Germline values: CDR1 SNHLY, CDR2 FYNNEI. The CDR3 is CATPGDREGSYNEQFF. In DNA form, the CDR3 reads TGTGCCACCCCAGGGGACAGGGAAGGCTCCTACAATGAGCAGTTCTTC.

The chain couples TRBV19 to TRBJ1-5; unclear D gene. Trimming stripped 0 bases from V and 4 bases from J, with 10 bases between. The CDR3 is 15 residues long. Germline V lookup: CDR1 LNHDA, CDR2 SQIVND (reference sequence). The CDR3 coding sequence is TGTGCCAGTAGTATAGATTTATTGGGGAATCAGCCCCAGCATTTT. This sequence encodes CASSIDLLGNQPQHF.

This clonotype came up many times. The chain links TRBV5-4 to TRBJ1-1; 7 bases are a match to TRBD1. This CDR3 comprises 14 residues. J gave up 6 bases and V 1 base, and 6 bases lay outside the gene matches. Germline CDR1 is SGHNT and CDR2 is YYREEE (reference sequence). The CDR3, as DNA: TGTGCCAGCAGCTTGCGTCAGGGGGGCTCTGAAGCTTTCTTT. This sequence encodes CASSLRQGGSEAFF.

CDR3 in amino acids: CASATGGYQETQYF. CDR3 DNA: TGTGCCAGCGCGACTGGGGGATACCAAGAGACCCAGTACTTC. The rearrangement joins TRBV27 to TRBJ2-5; D is perhaps TRBD1 or TRBD2 (5 bases each). The CDR3 runs to 14 residues. With 8 bases removed from V and 0 bases from J, the gap between germline ends came to 13 bases. Germline CDR1 MNHEY, CDR2 SMNVEV (reference sequence).

This clonotype was counted many times. The rearrangement links TRBV12-3 or TRBV12-4 to TRBJ2-1; D call uncertain. Trimming took 4 bases from V and 0 from J, leaving 16 bases between them. The CDR3 has 17 residues. The CDR3 DNA sequence: TGTGCCAGCAGTTCTCTTAGTGGGAAGAGCTCCTACAATGAGCAGTTCTTC. This translates into CASSSLSGKSSYNEQFF.

This clonotype was recorded many times. J is TRBJ1-1 and V is TRBV7-2; D uncertain. Germline-derived CDR1 and CDR2 are SGHTA and FQGNSA. This CDR3 has 13 amino acids. The V and J ends lost 5 bases and 3 bases respectively, with 10 bases between them. CDR3 in DNA: TGTGCCAGCAGCACTCGACTGTACACTGAAGCTTTCTTT. Translated, it gives CASSTRLYTEAFF.

This clonotype was counted at least ten times. This sequence joins TRBV7-9 and TRBJ1-3, with D uncertain. The CDR3 spans 14 residues. CDR1 SEHNR and CDR2 FQNEAQ come from the germline V gene (reference sequence). V was clipped by 5 bases and J by 11 bases, with 19 bases between them. The CDR3 DNA reads TGTGCCAGCAGCCCGAGCCAAAAGGGAACATCCATATATTTT. This sequence encodes CASSPSQKGTSIYF.

The chain recombines TRBV2 with TRBJ2-3; no definite D call. Trimming cost V 4 bases and J 2 bases, with 13 bases left between them. Germline assignment: CDR1 SNHLY and CDR2 FYNNEI. There are 15 residues in the CDR3. CDR3 coding DNA: TGTGCCAGCAGTGGCTGGCGTGGTCCCACAGATACGCAGTATTTT. Residues: CASSGWRGPTDTQYF. The complete variable domain, with remaining parts taken from reference TRBV2 and TRBJ2-3, reads EPEVTQTPSHQVTQMGQEVILRCVPISNHLYFYWYRQILGQKVEFLVSFYNNEISEKSEIFDDQFSVERPDGSNFTLKIRSTKLEDSAMYFCASSGWRGPTDTQYFGPGTRLTVL.

This clonotype was recorded a few times. The chain joins TRBV20-1 to TRBJ1-3; D is uncertain. Germline CDR1 reads DFQATT; CDR2 reads SNEGSKA (reference sequence). Trimming shortened V by 3 bases and J by 0 bases, and 12 bases separated the two germline ends. The CDR3 has 15 residues. CDR3 sequence: CSASDPGGSGNTIYF. The DNA of the CDR3 is TGCAGTGCTAGCGATCCCGGCGGCTCTGGAAACACCATATATTTT.

This clonotype was counted at least ten times. This chain links TRBV19 with TRBJ2-3, with D maybe TRBD2 (7 bases). CDR3 length: 15 residues. V lost 3 bases to trimming and J lost 3 bases, with 13 bases between them. Germline CDR1 reads LNHDA; CDR2 reads SQIVND (reference sequence). The CDR3 is CASSMGGGGTDTQYF. In nucleotides, the CDR3 is TGTGCCAGTAGTATGGGCGGGGGCGGTACAGATACGCAGTATTTT.

The chain recombines TRBV28 with TRBJ2-2; possible D gene TRBD2, 5 bases. This CDR3 region has 16 residues. V was shortened by 5 bases and J by 4 bases, with 17 bases between the two germline ends. Germline CDR1 reads MDHEN; CDR2 reads SYDVKM. CDR3 sequence (DNA): TGTGCCAGCAGTGCTTCCGGACGGGGATTCACCGGGGAGCTGTTTTTT. Its protein is CASSASGRGFTGELFF.

The chain joins TRBV28 to TRBJ1-1, with unresolved D. The CDR3 length is 14 residues. V was pared by 2 bases and J by 5 bases, with 12 bases between. Germline V gene data show CDR1 as MDHEN and CDR2 as SYDVKM. The CDR3 spells CASSLRGSVTEAFF. The CDR3 nucleotides read TGTGCCAGCAGTTTACGAGGGTCTGTTACTGAAGCTTTCTTT. The whole variable domain, remainder taken from reference TRBV28 and TRBJ1-1, is DVKVTQSSRYLVKRTGEKVFLECVQDMDHENMFWYRQDPGLGLRLIYFSYDVKMKEKGDIPEGYSVSREKKERFSLILESASTNQTSMYLCASSLRGSVTEAFFGQGTRLTVV.

The chain uses TRBV12-3 or TRBV12-4 and TRBJ1-2; no definite D call. This CDR3 has 13 amino acids. Trimming took 5 bases from V and 4 from J, leaving 11 bases between them. The CDR3 DNA reads as TGTGCCAGCAGTCTAGACAAGGTCTATGGCTACACCTTC. It yields the protein CASSLDKVYGYTF.

This clonotype was counted ten times or more. The chain employs TRBV10-3 and TRBJ2-7; 8 positions agree with TRBD1. The junction had 7 bases not matched to a gene; V was cut back by 5 bases and J by 7 bases. Germline V gives CDR1 ENHRY, CDR2 SYGVKD. This CDR3 has 13 residues. The CDR3 DNA reads as TGTGCCATCAGTAAGGACAGGGTCGGGGAGCAGTACTTC. Translated, it gives CAISKDRVGEQYF.

This clonotype showed up just a few times. The chain couples TRBV6-5 to TRBJ1-1; D might be TRBD1 (5 bases). The CDR3 sequence is 15 residues long. Trimming took off 0 bases at V and 2 bases at J, with 10 bases between the two ends. Germline values: CDR1 MNHEY, CDR2 SVGAGI. CDR3 coding DNA: TGTGCCAGCAGTTACTCCGGGACCAGAAACACTGAAGCTTTCTTT. It is translated as CASSYSGTRNTEAFF.

Ten or more counts support this clonotype. The chain combines TRBV6-1 with TRBJ2-1; D remains ambiguous. This CDR3 has 16 residues. V was clipped by 8 bases and J by 1 base, with 18 bases between them. Germline values: CDR1 MNHNS, CDR2 SASEGT. In DNA form, the CDR3 reads TGTGCCAGCTCCTTCCTTTCCATCGCGTCCTACAATGAGCAGTTCTTC. The encoded protein is CASSFLSIASYNEQFF.